This is a list of T cell receptor beta chains from one sample in a study of regulatory T cells in long-lasting Graves disease. TCRdb processed the multiplex PCR reads anew with MiXCR; each CDR3 protein has one entry. The sample includes over 350,000 distinct CDR3 sequences, over 12% of them seen just once. A further study also used this sample, focusing on T cells in Graves' hyperthyroidism and ophthalmopathy.

Sequenced here: peripheral blood mononuclear cells (PBMCs), sampled at new diagnosis, from a patient treated with antithyroid drugs. The source is a woman in her forties with Graves disease. The CDR3 runs from the conserved cysteine through the conserved F or W. A D gene is named only where the DNA matches it firmly. Size is stated for part of the rows, as once, few or many counts, or as a class when the clone is expanded.

j_call clone_size v_call d_call cdr3_nt cdr3_aa
TRBJ1-6 many TRBV6-2/TRBV6-3 - TGTGCCAGCAGTTACTCGTCCCGGACTAATTCACCCCTCCACTTT CASSYSSRTNSPLHF
TRBJ2-7 - TRBV20-1 - TGCAGTGCTAGAAACAGAGTCTACGAGCAGTACTTC CSARNRVYEQYF
TRBJ2-3 many TRBV11-2 - TGTGCCAGCAGCTTAGTCAACGGGTTGGGGGATGGCTTAGCAGATACGCAGTATTTT CASSLVNGLGDGLADTQYF
TRBJ1-2 - TRBV29-1 - TGCAGCGGGGGGACACGGGATAACTATGGCTACACCTTC CSGGTRDNYGYTF
TRBJ1-5 - TRBV28 - TGTGCCAGCAGCCTGGACGGAAATAGCAATCAGCCCCAGCATTTT CASSLDGNSNQPQHF
TRBJ2-7 few TRBV29-1 - TGCAGCGTTGAAGGGTCGCAGGGCTACGAGCAGTACTTC CSVEGSQGYEQYF
TRBJ1-4 many TRBV3-1 - TGTGCCAGCAGCCACCGCCAAGGACTCAATGAAAAACTGTTTTTT CASSHRQGLNEKLFF
TRBJ2-7 many TRBV7-9 TRBD2 TGTGCCAGCAGCTTAGGCTGGCTAGCGGCTCCGACTACCTACGAGCAGTACTTC CASSLGWLAAPTTYEQYF
TRBJ2-1 few TRBV29-1 - TGCAGCGTAGCTATGACCACACGTGGCTACAATGAGCAGTTCTTC CSVAMTTRGYNEQFF
TRBJ2-1 - TRBV12-3/TRBV12-4 - TGTGCCAGCAGTTTATGGCCCGACAGCAGCTCCTACAATGAGCAGTTCTTC CASSLWPDSSSYNEQFF
TRBJ1-5 few TRBV20-1 - TGCAGTGCTAGTCGTTCAGGGCCCGGGAGCAATCAGCCCCAGCATTTT CSASRSGPGSNQPQHF
TRBJ1-2 many TRBV28 TRBD1 TGTGCCAGCAGTTCGGCAGGGGGTAATGGCTACACCTTC CASSSAGGNGYTF
TRBJ2-7 many TRBV7-9 - TGTGCCAGCAGCTCGGGGTTTGGGGTGTACGAGCAGTACTTC CASSSGFGVYEQYF
TRBJ2-5 few TRBV6-1 TRBD2 TGTGCCAGCAGTCAGCAGGGACTAGTCCAAGAGACCCAGTACTTC CASSQQGLVQETQYF
TRBJ2-3 - TRBV6-2/TRBV6-3 - TGTGCCAGCAGTTACTCGATTTTCAGGAATAGCACAGATACGCAGTATTTT CASSYSIFRNSTDTQYF
TRBJ2-1 many TRBV6-1 - TGTGCCAGCGGGGTTCGGGGGCCAAGCAATGAGCAGTTCTTC CASGVRGPSNEQFF
TRBJ2-7 many TRBV28 - TGTGCCAGCGGTTGGGGGTTCGAGCAGTACTTC CASGWGFEQYF
TRBJ2-1 few TRBV6-1 - TGTGCCAGCACCCCACACGGCGGACAGCACAATGAGCAGTTCTTC CASTPHGGQHNEQFF
TRBJ2-5 - TRBV2 TRBD1 TGTGACAGCAGTCCGAGGACAGGGCCGGGGGAGACCCAGTACTTC CDSSPRTGPGETQYF
TRBJ1-6 many TRBV6-2/TRBV6-3 TRBD1 TGTGCCAGCAGCGAGGCGGGGACAGGAAATAATTCACCCCTCCACTTT CASSEAGTGNNSPLHF
TRBJ2-1 few TRBV20-1 TRBD2 TGCAGTGCTAGAGTTAGCGGGAGGGCCGACAATGAGCAGTTCTTC CSARVSGRADNEQFF
TRBJ1-6 many TRBV28 TRBD1 TGTGCCAGCAGTTACGACAGGGGGGATTCACCCCTCCACTTT CASSYDRGDSPLHF
TRBJ2-2 many TRBV18 TRBD2 TGTGCCAGCTCACCACCAAGGACTAGCGGACGGGAGCTGTTTTTT CASSPPRTSGRELFF
TRBJ2-5 many TRBV6-1 TRBD2 TGTGCCAGCAGTCCCGGACTAGCGGGACTTCCCACCCAAGAGACCCAGTACTTC CASSPGLAGLPTQETQYF
TRBJ1-3 many TRBV2 - TGTGCCAGCAGTTTCCGGGGAGACACCATATATTTT CASSFRGDTIYF
TRBJ2-7 many TRBV2 TRBD1 TGTGCCAGCAGTGTTGAGGGACAGGGGGCCGAGCAGTACTTC CASSVEGQGAEQYF
TRBJ1-6 - TRBV20-1 - TGCAGTGCTAGAGACGGGGCCGACTCACCCCTCCACTTT CSARDGADSPLHF
TRBJ2-5 many TRBV7-9 - TGTGCCAGCAGCCCCAATAGTGGACAGGAGGGCCCCCAAGAGACCCAGTACTTC CASSPNSGQEGPQETQYF
TRBJ2-7 - TRBV20-1 - TGCAGTGCTAGAGAGACAGGCCCACCCTACGAGCAGTACTTC CSARETGPPYEQYF
TRBJ2-3 - TRBV7-8 TRBD2 TGTGCCAGCAGCCTGGGGGGACTAGCGGGGGGGAATTGGGTCACAGATACGCAGTATTTT CASSLGGLAGGNWVTDTQYF
TRBJ1-4 many TRBV7-6 - TGTGCCAGCAGCTTAGGGGTGGAACTGTTTTTT CASSLGVELFF
TRBJ2-7 many TRBV28 - TGTGCCAGCAGTCTACATGGGGAGGCCGATAACGAGCAGTACTTC CASSLHGEADNEQYF
TRBJ2-1 many TRBV2 TRBD2 TGTGCCAGCAATCTAGCGGAAAACAATGAGCAGTTCTTC CASNLAENNEQFF
TRBJ1-1 many TRBV27 - TGTGCCAGCAGTTTATCCTGGGAAGGCACTGAAGCTTTCTTT CASSLSWEGTEAFF
TRBJ1-5 many TRBV10-3 - TGTGCCATCAGTGAGTCCATCAATCAGCCCCAGCATTTT CAISESINQPQHF
TRBJ1-1 many TRBV18 - TGTGCCAGCGTCGACGGTCCGGACACTGAAGCTTTCTTT CASVDGPDTEAFF